Listed below are T cell receptor beta chains from one sample, sequenced in a study of STAT5B mutations in CD4+ large granular lymphocyte leukemia. Assay: immunoSEQ multiplex PCR; the TCRdb copy retains only in-frame clones and omits some. The table has roughly 41,000 clones, more than 70% seen once. The sample comprised CD4+ T cells from blood buffy coats. Receptor source: a human donor in good health. The CDR3 runs from the conserved cysteine through the conserved F or W. Fields, in order: clone size, V gene, CDR3 length, D gene, J gene, CDR3 DNA, CDR3 protein. D genes are given only for firm matches. Part of the rows lack a size; the others show once, few, many or a class for expanded clones.

>NA|TRBV11-2|18|TRBD2|TRBJ2-5
TGTGCCAGCAGCATCCGGATGATAAGGGGACTAGCGTGGGAGACCCAGTACTTC
CASSIRMIRGLAWETQYF
>NA|TRBV5-6|16|TRBD1|TRBJ2-3
TGTGCCAGCAGCTTTTCGGACAGGGGTTCCACAGATACGCAGTATTTT
CASSFSDRGSTDTQYF
>NA|TRBV10-3|14|TRBD1|TRBJ2-3
TGTGCCATCAGTGAGGGGGACAGGTTCGATACGCAGTATTTT
CAISEGDRFDTQYF
>NA|TRBV10-3|14|NA|TRBJ2-7
TGTGCCATCAGTGAGCTTGGGGAGAGGTACGAGCAGTACTTC
CAISELGERYEQYF
>NA|TRBV5-4|13|TRBD1|TRBJ1-2
TGTGCCAGCAGTTTTGACAGGGGGCTGGGCTACACCTTC
CASSFDRGLGYTF
>NA|TRBV27|14|TRBD1|TRBJ1-3
TGTGCCAGCAGAAGGACAGGTCTTGGAAACACCATATATTTT
CASRRTGLGNTIYF
>NA|TRBV5-6|15|TRBD1|TRBJ2-3
TGTGCCAGCAGCTCCCGGACAGGGTCAACAGATACGCAGTATTTT
CASSSRTGSTDTQYF
>NA|TRBV11-3|13|NA|TRBJ2-3
TGTGCCAGCAGCTTAGCAGAGGAGGATACGCAGTATTTT
CASSLAEEDTQYF
>NA|TRBV28|15|NA|TRBJ2-3
TGTGCCAGCAGTTTAGGGGGCGCGGGCACAGATACGCAGTATTTT
CASSLGGAGTDTQYF
>NA|TRBV18|16|TRBD2|TRBJ2-2
TGTGCCAGCTCACCACCTAGCGGGAGACCTACCGGGGAGCTGTTTTTT
CASSPPSGRPTGELFF
>NA|TRBV19|14|NA|TRBJ2-2
TGTGCCAGTACGACCGGGTCAAACACCGGGGAGCTGTTTTTT
CASTTGSNTGELFF
>once|TRBV5-1|16|NA|TRBJ1-3
TGCGCCAGCAGCTTGTATCCGGGAAACTCTGGAAACACCATATATTTT
CASSLYPGNSGNTIYF
>NA|TRBV18|13|NA|TRBJ1-1
TGTGCCAGCTCACTCCGGGACGACACTGAAGCTTTCTTT
CASSLRDDTEAFF
>NA|TRBV5-4|15|TRBD1|TRBJ1-2
TGTGCCAGCAGCCCCAACAGGGGGTTTAGCTATGACTACACCTTC
CASSPNRGFSYDYTF
>few|TRBV2|14|NA|TRBJ1-1
TGTGCCAGCAGTGAAGGGGCGGGGACCACTGAAGCTTTCTTT
CASSEGAGTTEAFF
>NA|TRBV7-2|17|TRBD1|TRBJ1-4
TGTGCCAGCAGTACGGGACAGGGGCTATGGGGTGGGGAAAAACTGTTTTTT
CASSTGQGLWGGEKLFF
>NA|TRBV9|16|NA|TRBJ2-3
TGTGCCAGCAGCGTAGGGGCAGGGGATAGCACAGATACGCAGTATTTT
CASSVGAGDSTDTQYF